Presented here are 5 T cell receptor beta chains from one specimen sequenced in a study of regulatory T cells in long-lasting Graves disease. The time point denotes: persistent/refractory GD, antithyroid drugs over 5 years with positive TRAb. From PBMCs, RNA was extracted and then used to make the TCR library. Relying on iRepertoire HTBI primers and Arm-PCR of CDR3 regions, the team built TCR beta libraries. In TCRdb, the multiplex PCR reads were re-called with MiXCR into one record per CDR3 protein. The sample has 300,000 to 500,000 distinct CDR3 sequences, 20% to 25% seen once. The sample was peripheral blood mononuclear cells (PBMCs), taken when the disease was refractory, from a patient treated with antithyroid drugs. Receptors were obtained from a female donor with Graves disease.

This clonotype was observed many times. J is TRBJ1-1 and V is TRBV7-3, with a tentative D call TRBD1 (6 bases). V was clipped by 4 bases and J by 1 base, with 16 bases between them. This CDR3 is 16 amino acids long. Per germline, CDR1 SGHTA and CDR2 FQGTGA. The CDR3 DNA reads as TGTGCCAGCAGCTACCTCCGACAGGAGCCGAACACTGAAGCTTTCTTT. It yields the protein CASSYLRQEPNTEAFF.

Ten or more counts support this clonotype. V gene TRBV3-1 combines with J gene TRBJ2-7; tentative D call: TRBD2 (7 bases). Per germline, CDR1 LGHDT and CDR2 YNNKEL (reference sequence). The CDR3 covers 13 residues. V lost 2 bases and J lost 6, with 11 bases in between. The CDR3 sequence is CASSQYREGEQYF. CDR3 nucleotide sequence: TGTGCCAGCAGCCAATACAGGGAGGGCGAGCAGTACTTC.

This clonotype was counted between two and nine times. The J gene is TRBJ1-2, the V gene TRBV6-1; D is undetermined. Germline CDR1 is MNHNS and CDR2 is SASEGT. Trimming removed 6 bases at V and 4 bases at J, with 12 bases between. The CDR3 length is 13 residues. In DNA, the CDR3 is TGTGCCAGCAGCCGGGGAGGTGGCTATGGCTACACCTTC. Translation: CASSRGGGYGYTF.

The chain uses TRBV20-1 and TRBJ1-1, with D unresolved. The CDR3 contains 11 residues. The germline V gene has CDR1 DFQATT and CDR2 SNEGSKA (reference sequence). The germline V and J ends were trimmed by 3 bases and 5 bases, with 7 bases remaining between them. CDR3 DNA sequence: TGCAGTGCTAGGGGTCCTACTGAAGCTTTCTTT. Its protein product is CSARGPTEAFF.

This chain uses TRBV29-1 with TRBJ2-6, with D maybe TRBD1 (5 bases). The CDR3 loop spans 17 amino acids. Germline CDR1 reads SQVTM; CDR2 reads ANQGSEA. Between the trimmed V and J ends, which lost 1 base and 0 bases, there was a span of 13 bases. CDR3 coding DNA: TGCAGCGTTGAAGTCCAGGGCCATAGCTCTGGGGCCAACGTCCTGACTTTC. Translating it yields CSVEVQGHSSGANVLTF.